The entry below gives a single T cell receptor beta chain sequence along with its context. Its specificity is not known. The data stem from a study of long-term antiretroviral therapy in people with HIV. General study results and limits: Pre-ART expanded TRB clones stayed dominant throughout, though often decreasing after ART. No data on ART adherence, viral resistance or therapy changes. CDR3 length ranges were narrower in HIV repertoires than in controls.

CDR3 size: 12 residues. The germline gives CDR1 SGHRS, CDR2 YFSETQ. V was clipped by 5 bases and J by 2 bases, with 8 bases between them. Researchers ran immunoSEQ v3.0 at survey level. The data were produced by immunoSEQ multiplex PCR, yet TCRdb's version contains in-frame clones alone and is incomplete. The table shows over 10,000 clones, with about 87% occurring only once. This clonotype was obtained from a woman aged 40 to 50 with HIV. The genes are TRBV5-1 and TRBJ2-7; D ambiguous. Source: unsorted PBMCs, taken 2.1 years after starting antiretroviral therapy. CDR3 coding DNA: TGCGCCAGCAGGGACGGCGCCTACGAGCAGTACTTC. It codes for CASRDGAYEQYF.